These 5 T cell receptor beta chains came from one sample sequenced in a study of identical twins. TCRdb processed the 5' RACE reads anew with MiXCR; each CDR3 protein has one entry. The table lists about 260,000 distinct CDR3 sequences, roughly 7% of them singletons. The same data also contributed to another study, on yellow fever vaccine responses in identical twins.

The source material was memory (CD45RO+) T cells sorted from blood. These receptors were collected from a woman aged 18-29 years in good health.

This clonotype was recorded at least ten times. The chain combines TRBV3-1 with TRBJ1-1; TRBD1 agrees at 8 bases. This CDR3 has 16 residues. Germline V lookup: CDR1 LGHDT, CDR2 YNNKEL (reference sequence). The trim removed 2 bases at V and 0 bases at J, leaving 5 bases unmatched. CDR3 nucleotides: TGTGCCAGCAGCCAACGGATACAGGGGGTGAACACTGAAGCTTTCTTT. Protein sequence: CASSQRIQGVNTEAFF.

This clonotype was counted many times. The chain employs TRBV12-3 or TRBV12-4 and TRBJ1-2, with D possibly TRBD1 on 6 matching bases. This CDR3 has 14 residues. Trimming removed 5 bases from V and 2 bases from J, with 12 bases in between. The CDR3 DNA follows: TGTGCCAGCAGTCCCCAGACAGGAAACTATGGCTACACCTTC. Translated, it gives CASSPQTGNYGYTF.

This sequence joins TRBV7-9 and TRBJ2-1; 8 bases map to TRBD1. V shed 4 bases and J 2 bases; nucleotides not matched to a gene: 7. The CDR3 is 16 residues long. Germline CDR1 and CDR2: SEHNR and FQNEAQ (reference sequence). For the CDR3, the DNA is TGTGCCAGCAGCTCTCCGGGACAGGCAACCTACAATGAGCAGTTCTTC. This sequence encodes CASSSPGQATYNEQFF.

This clonotype has at least ten counts. The rearrangement uses TRBV5-1 and TRBJ1-1; possibly TRBD1 for D (6 bases). From germline, CDR1 is SGHRS and CDR2 YFSETQ. Trimming shortened V by 4 bases and J by 1 base, and 14 bases separated the two germline ends. The CDR3 covers 15 residues. The CDR3, as DNA: TGCGCCAGCAGCCACACGGGACACCCGAACACTGAAGCTTTCTTT. It encodes CASSHTGHPNTEAFF.

This clonotype appeared a few times. The rearrangement joins TRBV9 to TRBJ2-7; TRBD2 matches 8 bases. V dropped 2 bases and J dropped 4; count of bases not matched to a gene: 8. This CDR3 is built from 15 residues. Germline V gene lookup returns CDR1 SGDLS and CDR2 YYNGEE. CDR3 loop: CASSVGSGSGYEQYF. CDR3 coding DNA: TGTGCCAGCAGCGTTGGGAGCGGGAGTGGGTACGAGCAGTACTTC.